One T cell receptor (beta chain) is described in this entry. Its antigen specificity is not known. The record has no base qualities; no much larger clone is one base away. Whole blood was collected in K2EDTA tubes by collaborating institutions according to the institutions' own protocols. Collaborator samples were shipped for TCRbeta analysis as frozen whole blood, isolated PBMCs, or DNA extracted from either sample type. TCRbeta CDR3 regions were amplified from genomic DNA by means of the immunoSEQ Assay, a bias-controlled multiplex PCR. Concerning the study's data processing: The number of nucleated cells in each sample was estimated from the amplification of reference gene primers within the assay. Sequence reads were collapsed and filtered to measure the absolute abundance of every unique TCRbeta CDR3 rearrangement. For each sample, productive Simpson clonality was calculated as the square root of Simpson's diversity index across productive rearrangements. The table was pulled from immuneACCESS by TCRdb, which kept in-frame rearrangements only. Such tables lose some clones; where checked, under half of the loss comes from unresolved V genes, and the rest has no known cause. The V and J calls and clone size come from that table; D and trimming were worked out from the DNA. Across this sample there are 45,000 to 55,000 clones, with around nine tenths seen only once. Approximately 8% of the sample lies in the top ten.

This sample is drawn from a study of blood T cell repertoires in COVID-19 (dated by TCRdb to the early 2020s). Concerning the study at large: Collaborator samples came from the United States, Italy and Spain and covered acute and convalescent phases of COVID-19. Samples were obtained from the ongoing ImmuneRACE study (first 160 participants) and from 950 to 1,500 subjects provided by 6 global collaborators. The repertoires were made available in a free public database intended to serve as a resource for research on the immune response to SARS-CoV-2. The material from the prospective study consisted of cDNA or gDNA derived from T cells, B-cell-depleted T cells, or PBMCs. HLA class I and class II types, where available, came from metadata supplied by the sample provider rather than from assay-based typing. The sample metadata nearly always contained a de-identified subject ID, COVID-19 status, age in years and sex. Subjects who had been exposed to COVID-19, were actively infected with it, or had recovered from it provided the deeply sampled blood TCRbeta repertoires that made up the dataset. Findings and caveats that apply to the study as a whole: The amount of clinical and demographic metadata varied by source and participant and was provided uncurated.

The CDR3, from cysteine to phenylalanine, totals 16 residues. Only CDR3 DNA is held: 48 bases, read in frame from base 1. The germline V gene supplies CDR1 KGHDR and CDR2 SFDVKD. V was cut back by 5 bases and J by 8 bases, leaving a gap of 21 bases between them. The V and J segments used are TRBV24-1 and TRBJ2-1; a weak D assignment points to TRBD2 (7 bases agree). The sequence was collected from a man aged 50-60 years with active COVID-19. Sequenced material: peripheral blood. The CDR3 reads as follows: CATSGLRGGPLDEQFF. The nucleotide sequence is given as TGTGCCACCAGTGGTCTCAGGGGAGGGCCCCTCGATGAGCAGTTCTTC.